The 20 T cell receptor beta chains listed next were all sequenced from one sample in a study of T cells in Graves' hyperthyroidism and ophthalmopathy. Researchers amplified the TCR beta CDR3 regions from RNA transcripts. In the first-round RT-PCR of the TCR CDR3, the HTBI primer set was used. A single record per CDR3 protein comes from TCRdb applying MiXCR to the multiplex PCR reads. The sample lists some 350,000 distinct CDR3 sequences, approximately 16% occurring once. Sequencing used blood. The receptors come from a woman aged 55-70 years with Graves' ophthalmopathy.

This clonotype was counted a few times. This chain links TRBV12-5 with TRBJ2-3; 10 positions match TRBD1. After removal of 0 bases from V and 5 bases from J, the junction contained 8 bases not matched to a gene. CDR3 length: 17 residues. Germline assignment: CDR1 LGHNT and CDR2 FRNRAP. The CDR3 sequence is CASGLVPGTGEKDTQYF. DNA of the CDR3: TGTGCTAGTGGTTTGGTACCGGGGACAGGGGAAAAAGATACGCAGTATTTT.

This chain uses TRBV12-3 or TRBV12-4 with TRBJ2-1; 13 bases match TRBD2. CDR3 length: 17 amino acids. The trim removed 5 bases at V and 8 bases at J, leaving 12 bases unmatched. The CDR3 coding sequence is TGTGCCAGCAGTGGGACTAGCGGGGCAACCTTTGTCCATGAGCAGTTCTTC. Translation gives CASSGTSGATFVHEQFF.

This clonotype was observed at least ten times. The chain recombines TRBV5-5 with TRBJ1-5; D remains unclear. Germline CDR1 reads SGHKS; CDR2 reads YYEKEE (reference sequence). The CDR3 length is 14 residues. Between the trimmed V and J ends, which lost 1 base and 5 bases, there was a span of 10 bases. The CDR3 nucleotides read TGTGCCAGCAGCTTGTCTGGGTCGCATCAGCCCCAGCATTTT. It yields the protein CASSLSGSHQPQHF.

A word on this clonotype: A much larger clonotype is one base distant, so this may be a read error. In nucleotides, the CDR3 is TGCGCCAGCAGCCAAGAGCTAGCGGGAGGGGGAGAGCAGTTCTTC. This encodes CASSQELAGGGEQFF. V gene TRBV4-1 combines with J gene TRBJ2-1; 12 nucleotides align to TRBD2. The ends lost 0 bases at V and 10 bases at J; junction bases unmatched: 4. Per the germline V gene, CDR1 is MGHRA and CDR2 is YSYEKL. The CDR3 runs 15 residues.

This CDR3 is CASSYSVRDTQYF. CDR3 coding DNA: TGTGCCAGCAGTTATTCCGTGAGGGATACGCAGTATTTT. V is TRBV28 and J is TRBJ2-3; the D is unclear. Germline V CDR1 and CDR2: MDHEN, SYDVKM. This CDR3 contains 13 residues. V was trimmed by 4 bases and J by 6 bases, leaving 11 bases between them. Complete variable domain (other parts from reference TRBV28 and TRBJ2-3): DVKVTQSSRYLVKRTGEKVFLECVQDMDHENMFWYRQDPGLGLRLIYFSYDVKMKEKGDIPEGYSVSREKKERFSLILESASTNQTSMYLCASSYSVRDTQYFGPGTRLTVL.

Many counts were recorded for this clonotype. This rearrangement joins TRBV12-3 or TRBV12-4 to TRBJ2-5; D might be TRBD1 or TRBD2, each matching 5 bases. V lost 6 bases and J 5 bases, leaving 16 bases between the germline ends. The CDR3 is 14 residues long. The DNA for the CDR3 is TGTGCCAGCAGCCCTAAAAGGGACGGGGAGACCCAGTACTTC. Its protein product is CASSPKRDGETQYF.

This clonotype was recorded at least ten times. V is TRBV20-1 and J is TRBJ2-1; TRBD2 matches at 11 bases. The germline gives CDR1 DFQATT, CDR2 SNEGSKA (reference sequence). With V trimmed by 1 base and J by 10 bases, 9 bases remained unmatched. The CDR3 runs to 15 residues. The CDR3 coding sequence is TGCAGTGCTAGAGCCGGGACTAGCGGTTTAGGGGAGCAGTTCTTC. It translates to CSARAGTSGLGEQFF.

This clonotype was recorded at least ten times. The gene calls are TRBV12-3 or TRBV12-4 and TRBJ2-1; tentatively, D is TRBD2 (5 bases). The length of the CDR3 is 14 residues. V lost 6 bases to trimming and J lost 5 bases, with 14 bases between them. The chain's CDR3 is CASRRTVRDNEQFF. For the CDR3, the DNA is TGTGCCAGCAGGCGGACGGTGAGGGACAATGAGCAGTTCTTC.

This clonotype was counted a few times. Here the CDR3 reads CASSLGLSSGANVLTF. The DNA for the CDR3 is TGTGCCAGCAGCTTAGGCCTCAGCTCTGGGGCCAACGTCCTGACTTTC. The gene calls are TRBV13 and TRBJ2-6; no definite D call. V gave up 0 bases and J gave up 0 bases, with 6 bases separating them. CDR1 is PRHDT, CDR2 FYEKMQ, per germline (reference sequence). The CDR3 contains 16 residues.

This clonotype was picked up many times. This sequence joins TRBV7-2 and TRBJ2-7, with D unresolved. V gave up 1 base and J gave up 2 bases, with 12 bases separating them. The germline V gene encodes CDR1 SGHTA and CDR2 FQGNSA. The CDR3 totals 15 residues. As DNA, the CDR3 is TGTGCCAGCAGCTTAGGGCACACTTTGACCTACGAGCAGTACTTC. It is translated as CASSLGHTLTYEQYF. Using reference TRBV7-2 and TRBJ2-7 for the parts outside the CDR3, the full variable domain is GAGVSQSPSNKVTEKGKDVELRCDPISGHTALYWYRQSLGQGLEFLIYFQGNSAPDKSGLPSDRFSAERTGGSVSTLTIQRTQQEDSAVYLCASSLGHTLTYEQYFGPGTRLTVT.

This clonotype came up many times. The J gene is TRBJ2-1, the V gene TRBV11-3, with a weak D call TRBD2 (5 bases). Germline values: CDR1 SGHNT, CDR2 YENEEA. The CDR3 is 16 amino acids. Trimming stripped 0 bases from V and 4 bases from J, with 13 bases between. CDR3 sequence: CASSLDISGRYNEQFF. The CDR3 DNA sequence: TGTGCCAGCAGCTTAGACATCAGCGGCCGATACAATGAGCAGTTCTTC.

This rearrangement joins TRBV19 to TRBJ2-2, with 9 positions matching TRBD2. The CDR3 contains 14 residues. J lost 6 bases, V lost 5 bases, and 4 bases had no gene match. CDR1 is LNHDA, CDR2 SQIVND, per germline (reference sequence). CDR3 region: CASSSLAGSGELFF. The CDR3 region has the DNA TGTGCCAGTAGTTCCCTAGCGGGATCCGGGGAGCTGTTTTTT.

There are many counts of this clonotype. V and J are TRBV20-1 and TRBJ2-3; 16 nucleotides match TRBD2. From germline, CDR1 is DFQATT and CDR2 SNEGSKA (reference sequence). Trimming at V came to 2 bases and at J to 5 bases, leaving 4 bases not matched to a gene. The CDR3 consists of 16 residues. The CDR3 sequence is CSARRGLAGGGDTQYF. The CDR3 DNA sequence: TGCAGTGCTAGACGGGGACTAGCGGGAGGGGGAGATACGCAGTATTTT.

This chain connects TRBV7-2 to TRBJ1-6; possible D gene TRBD1, 6 bases. V was shortened by 1 base and J by 9 bases, with 16 bases between the two germline ends. The CDR3 is made up of 16 amino acids. Germline V gene lookup returns CDR1 SGHTA and CDR2 FQGNSA. The CDR3 here is CASSLETGTIGSPLHF. The CDR3 nucleotides are TGTGCCAGCAGCTTAGAGACCGGGACAATCGGTTCACCCCTCCACTTT.

This clonotype was seen ten or more times. The V call is TRBV2, the J call TRBJ2-2; the D is unclear. Germline CDR1 and CDR2: SNHLY and FYNNEI. The CDR3 totals 13 residues. V lost 6 bases to trimming and J lost 3 bases, with 8 bases between them. The CDR3 DNA is TGTGCCAGCAGGACCCTTGACACCGGGGAGCTGTTTTTT. Amino acids: CASRTLDTGELFF. Complete variable domain (other parts from reference TRBV2 and TRBJ2-2): EPEVTQTPSHQVTQMGQEVILRCVPISNHLYFYWYRQILGQKVEFLVSFYNNEISEKSEIFDDQFSVERPDGSNFTLKIRSTKLEDSAMYFCASRTLDTGELFFGEGSRLTVL.

The V call is TRBV25-1, the J call TRBJ1-6; 10 nucleotides line up with TRBD1. Germline V gene lookup returns CDR1 MGHDK and CDR2 SYGVNS. The CDR3 has 14 residues. Trimming at V came to 8 bases and at J to 10 bases, leaving 8 bases not matched to a gene. The DNA for the CDR3 is TGTGCCAGCGGGACAGGGGCGAAAAGGTCACCCCTCCACTTT. Encoded protein: CASGTGAKRSPLHF.

The chain has TRBV7-9 and TRBJ2-3; D ambiguous. V was cut by 2 bases and J by 2 bases, with 8 bases left in between. This CDR3 is 14 amino acids long. Germline CDR1 is SEHNR and CDR2 is FQNEAQ (reference sequence). Written as DNA, the CDR3 is TGTGCCAGCAGCTTACTAGGGAACACAGATACGCAGTATTTT. Protein: CASSLLGNTDTQYF.

This chain connects TRBV7-9 to TRBJ2-1, with no clear D. From germline, CDR1 is SEHNR and CDR2 FQNEAQ (reference sequence). Deletions cut 6 bases from V and 8 bases from J, with 14 bases between. This CDR3 spans 13 amino acids. The chain's CDR3 is CASRTGSYDEQFF. The CDR3 bases are TGTGCCAGCAGAACCGGATCATACGATGAGCAGTTCTTC.

This clonotype was seen ten or more times. The V and J genes are TRBV2 and TRBJ1-2, with 7 positions matching TRBD1. This CDR3 contains 13 residues. V lost 6 bases, J lost 7 bases, and 8 bases stayed unmatched. The germline V gene encodes CDR1 SNHLY and CDR2 FYNNEI. CDR3 sequence: CASRETGLAGYTF. CDR3 DNA: TGTGCCAGCAGGGAGACAGGGCTCGCTGGCTACACCTTC.

This clonotype was observed many times. The genes are TRBV28 and TRBJ1-3; perhaps TRBD1 as D (5 bases). V was trimmed by 7 bases and J by 0 bases, leaving 16 bases between them. The CDR3 extends over 16 amino acids. Germline assignment: CDR1 MDHEN and CDR2 SYDVKM. The DNA for the CDR3 is TGTGCCAGCATCCCGGTGGGGCTTAGCTCTGGAAACACCATATATTTT. Amino acid sequence: CASIPVGLSSGNTIYF.